One sample yielded the 28 T cell receptor beta chains listed below, sequenced in a study of cytomegalovirus exposure and HLA in healthy donors. 60 Vbeta and 13 Jbeta primers were used in PCR. Produced via immunoSEQ multiplex PCR; TCRdb's table is partial and in-frame only. Among 80,000 or so clones listed, around 70% were seen once. Sequencing used PBMCs. The receptor source for this set is a man aged 25 to 45 in good health and CMV-seropositive.

The chain uses TRBV11-2 and TRBJ1-4; TRBD1 might be the D (5 bases). From germline, CDR1 is SGHAT and CDR2 FQNNGV. Trimming took off 9 bases at V and 6 bases at J, with 8 bases between the two ends. CDR3 length: 11 amino acids. Here the CDR3 DNA reads TGTGCCAGACCGACAGATGAAAAACTGTTTTTT. Its protein product is CARPTDEKLFF. Drawing the rest from reference TRBV11-2 and TRBJ1-4, the complete variable domain is EAGVAQSPRYKIIEKRQSVAFWCNPISGHATLYWYQQILGQGPKLLIQFQNNGVVDDSQLPKDRFSAERLKGVDSTLKIQPAKLEDSAVYLCARPTDEKLFFGSGTQLSVL.

This chain uses TRBV5-1 with TRBJ2-7; TRBD1 might be the D (5 bases). Per the germline V gene, CDR1 is SGHRS and CDR2 is YFSETQ. The germline V and J ends were trimmed by 4 bases and 2 bases, with 16 bases remaining between them. This CDR3 contains 15 residues. For the CDR3, the DNA is TGCGCCAGCAGCGGCAGCTCGGACACAGCCTACGAGCAGTACTTC. Translation: CASSGSSDTAYEQYF.

In its sample, this clone was seen once. The rearrangement joins TRBV7-3 to TRBJ2-1, with TRBD1 matching over 7 bases. Germline V lookup: CDR1 SGHTA, CDR2 FQGTGA. Germline trimming cut 3 bases from V and 7 bases from J; bases unmatched to any gene: 3. CDR3 size: 13 residues. DNA of the CDR3: TGTGCCAGCAGCTTGGAACAGGGGAATGAGCAGTTCTTC. It specifies CASSLEQGNEQFF. Full variable domain (rest looked up from reference TRBV7-3 and TRBJ2-1): GAGVSQTPSNKVTEKGKYVELRCDPISGHTALYWYRQSLGQGPEFLIYFQGTGAADDSGLPNDRFFAVRPEGSVSTLKIQRTERGDSAVYLCASSLEQGNEQFFGPGTRLTVL.

The chain is built from TRBV4-2 and TRBJ1-2, with TRBD1 identical over 9 bases. The trim removed 3 bases at V and 4 bases at J, leaving 6 bases unmatched. Germline CDR1 and CDR2: LGHNA and YNFKEQ. The CDR3 is 15 amino acids. The CDR3 region has the DNA TGTGCCAGCAGCCAGGGGACAGGGTTGGTCTATGGCTACACCTTC. Encoded protein: CASSQGTGLVYGYTF.

This clone was detected only a few times. The genes are TRBV2 and TRBJ2-7, with D unresolved. CDR3 length: 14 residues. Trimming stripped 5 bases from V and 0 bases from J, with 11 bases between. CDR1 and CDR2 from the germline V gene are SNHLY and FYNNEI. The CDR3 coding sequence is TGTGCCAGCAGTCCTACGGCGGTCTCCTACGAGCAGTACTTC. This gives the protein CASSPTAVSYEQYF.

The rearrangement uses TRBV28 and TRBJ1-3, with 8 positions matching TRBD1. J gave up 1 base and V 3 bases, and 5 bases lay outside the gene matches. Per germline, CDR1 MDHEN and CDR2 SYDVKM. The CDR3 totals 16 residues. The CDR3 DNA is TGTGCCAGCAGTTTGTGGACAGGGAGGTCTGGAAACACCATATATTTT. Translating gives CASSLWTGRSGNTIYF.

This chain connects TRBV5-1 to TRBJ2-7; 10 nucleotides match TRBD1. The V gene's germline CDR1 is SGHRS and CDR2 YFSETQ. The CDR3 is 15 residues long. V was clipped by 0 bases and J by 3 bases; unmatched bases: 3. DNA of the CDR3: TGCGCCAGCAGCTTGGGGGGACAGGGGAGCTACGAGCAGTACTTC. Translating gives CASSLGGQGSYEQYF.

This chain joins TRBV5-4 and TRBJ2-7; 8 positions match TRBD1. Losses at the gene ends were 3 bases for V and 3 bases for J; bases not matched to a gene: 11. Germline CDR1 is SGHNT and CDR2 is YYREEE (reference sequence). The CDR3 sequence is 16 residues long. CDR3 DNA sequence: TGTGCCAGCAGCTCTCAGACAGGGGAAAAGAGCTACGAGCAGTACTTC. It codes for CASSSQTGEKSYEQYF.

The chain employs TRBV19 and TRBJ2-7, with 10 bases aligning to TRBD1. Germline V gives CDR1 LNHDA, CDR2 SQIVND (reference sequence). The CDR3 is 19 amino acids. V dropped 5 bases and J dropped 0; count of bases not matched to a gene: 16. The CDR3 nucleotides are TGTGCCAGTAGTCTCCGGGACAGGGGAATGAGCGAATTCTCCTACGAGCAGTACTTC. Amino acid sequence: CASSLRDRGMSEFSYEQYF.

The chain is built from TRBV29-1 and TRBJ2-1; 11 nucleotides agree with TRBD1. Germline lookup yields CDR1 SQVTM and CDR2 ANQGSEA. CDR3 length equals 16 residues. Trimming at V came to 0 bases and at J to 8 bases, leaving 9 bases not matched to a gene. Here the CDR3 reads CSVEEIGQGAWDEQFF. CDR3 nucleotide sequence: TGCAGCGTTGAAGAAATAGGACAGGGGGCTTGGGATGAGCAGTTCTTC.

This chain links TRBV5-1 with TRBJ1-1, with a weak D call TRBD1 (6 bases). V lost 4 bases and J 1 base, leaving 11 bases between the germline ends. The germline CDR1 and CDR2 sequences are SGHRS and YFSETQ. The CDR3 has 14 amino acids. CDR3 sequence reads: CASSLQDRNTEAFF. The CDR3 DNA reads TGCGCCAGCAGCCTTCAGGACAGGAACACTGAAGCTTTCTTT. The full variable domain, with the rest looked up from reference TRBV5-1 and TRBJ1-1, is KAGVTQTPRYLIKTRGQQVTLSCSPISGHRSVSWYQQTPGQGLQFLFEYFSETQRNKGNFPGRFSGRQFSNSRSEMNVSTLELGDSALYLCASSLQDRNTEAFFGQGTRLTVV.

The chain has TRBV7-2 and TRBJ1-1; D not certain. Trimming removed 3 bases at V and 11 bases at J, with 16 bases between. The V gene's germline CDR1 is SGHTA and CDR2 FQGNSA. The CDR3 runs 13 residues. This CDR3 reads CASSFVREQAAFF. CDR3 DNA: TGTGCCAGCAGCTTCGTCCGAGAACAAGCGGCTTTCTTT.

The chain recombines TRBV5-8 with TRBJ1-2; 10 bases line up with TRBD1. This CDR3 comprises 17 residues. Germline loops: CDR1 SGHTS, CDR2 YDEGEE. Germline trimming cut 4 bases from V and 0 bases from J; bases unmatched to any gene: 9. The CDR3: CASSPRTGGAANYGYTF. CDR3 DNA sequence: TGTGCCAGCAGCCCAAGGACAGGGGGAGCGGCTAACTATGGCTACACCTTC.

This clone was counted once. This chain uses TRBV6-5 with TRBJ1-2; D is unresolved. The CDR3 is made up of 16 amino acids. Per germline, CDR1 MNHEY and CDR2 SVGAGI. The V end was cut by 0 bases, the J end by 2 bases, with 13 bases between. In nucleotides, the CDR3 is TGTGCCAGCAGTTACTCGGAGCAGCTCTCAAACTATGGCTACACCTTC. It encodes CASSYSEQLSNYGYTF.

The chain links TRBV6-5 to TRBJ1-3, with 8 bases that match TRBD1. CDR1 and CDR2 (germline): MNHEY, SVGAGI. The CDR3 extends over 15 amino acids. V gave up 6 bases and J gave up 4 bases; unmatched junction bases: 8. CDR3 residues: CASSLDRALGNTIYF. As DNA, the CDR3 is TGTGCCAGCAGCCTGGACAGGGCGTTGGGAAACACCATATATTTT.

The chain links TRBV7-6 to TRBJ1-2, with D possibly matching TRBD1 (6 bases). The V end lost 2 bases, the J end lost 5 bases, and 15 bases lay between the germline ends. This CDR3 region has 15 residues. The V gene's germline CDR1 is SGHVS and CDR2 FNYEAQ. The CDR3 protein is CASSLLERGLYGYTF. In nucleotides, the CDR3 is TGTGCCAGCAGCTTATTGGAGCGGGGGCTTTATGGCTACACCTTC. Looking up the rest from reference TRBV7-6 and TRBJ1-2 gives the full variable domain: GAGVSQSPRYKVTKRGQDVALRCDPISGHVSLYWYRQALGQGPEFLTYFNYEAQQDKSGLPNDRFSAERPEGSISTLTIQRTEQRDSAMYRCASSLLERGLYGYTFGSGTRLTVV.

Worth noting for this clone: Germline and junction disagree at one end, which may indicate a read error. This chain uses TRBV19 with TRBJ1-1; no definite D call. The CDR3 is made up of 13 amino acids. CDR1 and CDR2 from the germline V gene are LNHDA and SQIVND (reference sequence). CDR3 nucleotide sequence: TGTGCCAGTCCGGCAGGAGGGAACACTGAAGTTTTCTTT. Translating gives CASPAGGNTEVFF.

The chain joins TRBV7-2 to TRBJ2-1, with 9 bases aligning to TRBD2. The junction had 12 bases not matched to a gene; V was cut back by 6 bases and J by 9 bases. Germline loops: CDR1 SGHTA, CDR2 FQGNSA. The CDR3 is 15 residues long. The DNA for the CDR3 is TGTGCCAGCAGGTCGGGAGCGGGAGGATATGGTGAGCAGTTCTTC. Protein product: CASRSGAGGYGEQFF.

This clone is a singleton in its sample. V gene TRBV6-5 combines with J gene TRBJ2-7, with D possibly matching TRBD1 (7 bases). Germline-derived CDR1 and CDR2 are MNHEY and SVGAGI. This CDR3 region has 11 residues. With 7 bases removed from V and 6 bases from J, the gap between germline ends came to 10 bases. CDR3 bases: TGTGCCAGCACCCAGGGGGGCGAGCAGTACTTC. Its translation is CASTQGGEQYF.

The chain carries TRBV12-5 and TRBJ1-2, with a possible D match to TRBD1 (5 bases). Trimming took 6 bases from V and 6 from J, leaving 17 bases between them. The germline CDR1 and CDR2 sequences are LGHNT and FRNRAP. CDR3 length equals 14 residues. CDR3 sequence: CASGGWGVGDGYTF. The CDR3 DNA is TGTGCTAGTGGGGGATGGGGGGTAGGGGATGGCTACACCTTC.

The chain employs TRBV30 and TRBJ1-1; D not resolved. The V end was cut by 3 bases, the J end by 3 bases, with 11 bases between. The CDR3 is 13 amino acids. Germline V gives CDR1 GTSNPN, CDR2 SVGIG (reference sequence). The CDR3 is CAWRRGEDTEAFF. The CDR3, as DNA: TGTGCCTGGAGACGGGGTGAAGACACTGAAGCTTTCTTT.

The chain has TRBV30 and TRBJ2-5; 7 bases are shared with TRBD2. Germline lookup yields CDR1 GTSNPN and CDR2 SVGIG (reference sequence). V lost 5 bases and J lost 5; bases outside the gene matches: 11. CDR3 size: 14 residues. In DNA form, the CDR3 reads TGTGCCTGGGACCTTGGGGGGGATGGGGAGACCCAGTACTTC. Residues: CAWDLGGDGETQYF.

The chain couples TRBV15 to TRBJ2-1, with TRBD2 matching over 7 bases. The CDR3 length is 14 residues. Germline values: CDR1 LNHNV, CDR2 YYDKDF (reference sequence). J gave up 2 bases and V 5 bases, and 3 bases lay outside the gene matches. This CDR3 reads CATSHRGAYNEQFF. CDR3 in DNA: TGTGCCACCAGCCACCGGGGGGCCTACAATGAGCAGTTCTTC. Supplemented by reference TRBV15 and TRBJ2-1, the full variable domain reads DAMVIQNPRYQVTQFGKPVTLSCSQTLNHNVMYWYQQKSSQAPKLLFHYYDKDFNNEADTPDNFQSRRPNTSFCFLDIRSPGLGDTAMYLCATSHRGAYNEQFFGPGTRLTVL.

This clone appeared a few times. The J gene is TRBJ2-3, the V gene TRBV2; 8 nucleotides agree with TRBD2. This CDR3 is built from 17 residues. CDR1 is SNHLY and CDR2 is FYNNEI in the germline V gene. J was trimmed by 5 bases and V by 5 bases; bases with no gene match: 15. CDR3 amino acids: CASSPLSGLVLRDTQYF. The CDR3 nucleotides are TGTGCCAGCAGTCCTCTTTCGGGACTAGTTCTTCGAGATACGCAGTATTTT.

The chain couples TRBV29-1 to TRBJ2-3, with TRBD1 matching 9 bases. The CDR3 is 15 residues long. V lost 2 bases and J lost 2; bases outside the gene matches: 5. Germline lookup yields CDR1 SQVTM and CDR2 ANQGSEA. The CDR3 is CSVEPDRGPTDTQYF. CDR3 DNA: TGCAGCGTTGAACCGGACAGGGGACCCACAGATACGCAGTATTTT.

The rearrangement joins TRBV14 to TRBJ2-1; possible D gene TRBD2, 6 bases. Per germline, CDR1 SGHDN and CDR2 FVKESK. V was pared by 4 bases and J by 1 base, with 11 bases between. The CDR3 runs 15 residues. The CDR3 spells CASSPSGGSYNEQFF. The CDR3 DNA follows: TGTGCCAGCAGCCCGTCCGGAGGGTCCTACAATGAGCAGTTCTTC.

This sequence joins TRBV19 and TRBJ2-7, with 9 bases that match TRBD1. V shed 5 bases and J 3 bases; nucleotides not matched to a gene: 5. CDR1 and CDR2 from the germline V gene are LNHDA and SQIVND (reference sequence). The CDR3 totals 14 residues. Here the CDR3 DNA reads TGTGCCAGTAGTTTCCGGACAGGGGTCTACGAGCAGTACTTC. Translated: CASSFRTGVYEQYF.

The chain combines TRBV5-1 with TRBJ2-3; 11 bases agree with TRBD2. Germline V CDR1 and CDR2: SGHRS, YFSETQ. V was clipped by 3 bases and J by 7 bases; unmatched bases: 19. The CDR3 is made up of 19 amino acids. The CDR3 nucleotides are TGCGCCAGCAGCTCGGACGGACTAGCGGGCATCAGGTCCCACAATACGCAGTATTTT. Translating gives CASSSDGLAGIRSHNTQYF.